These T cell receptor beta chains were read from a single sample in a study of CD8+CD57+ T cells in acquired aplastic anemia. TCRdb fed the reads into MiXCR, producing one record per CDR3 protein. The repertoire holds about 210,000 distinct CDR3 sequences, with approximately 60% as singletons. Material: sorted CD4+, CD8+, or CD8+CD57+ T cells (not recorded which) from PBMCs. The receptors shown here come from a human donor in good health. Each CDR3 is given with its conserved first and last residue. Fields, in order: V gene, clone size, J gene, D gene, CDR3 protein, CDR3 DNA. The D gene is left open where the match is weak. Where a row states a size, it is once, few, many or the class of an expanded clone; other rows omit it.

>TRBV10-3|-|TRBJ1-5|-
CAISESESNQPQHF
TGTGCCATCAGTGAGTCGGAGAGCAATCAGCCCCAGCATTTT
>TRBV7-9|few|TRBJ2-3|TRBD2
CASSLSGGHTDTQYF
TGTGCCAGCAGCTTGAGCGGGGGGCACACAGATACGCAGTATTTT
>TRBV20-1|-|TRBJ2-5|TRBD1
CSADRGRETQYF
TGCAGTGCCGACAGGGGGCGAGAGACCCAGTACTTC
>TRBV9|-|TRBJ1-1|-
CASSVGGANTEAFF
TGTGCCAGCAGCGTAGGGGGGGCTAACACTGAAGCTTTCTTT
>TRBV29-1|few|TRBJ2-7|TRBD2
CSGAGTISYEQYF
TGCAGCGGGGCCGGGACTATCTCCTACGAGCAGTACTTC
>TRBV6-6|many|TRBJ2-7|TRBD1
CASSYAPTGVTYEQYF
TGTGCCAGCAGTTACGCCCCGACAGGGGTGACCTACGAGCAGTACTTC
>TRBV6-5|-|TRBJ1-6|-
CASSYSAGSPLHF
TGTGCCAGCAGTTACTCGGCCGGATCACCCCTCCACTTT
>TRBV29-1|few|TRBJ2-7|TRBD1
CSVVPGQLTYEQYF
TGCAGCGTTGTTCCGGGACAGTTAACCTACGAGCAGTACTTC
>TRBV5-4|-|TRBJ1-2|-
CASATKGVEQINYGYTF
TGTGCCAGCGCAACAAAGGGAGTCGAGCAGATTAACTATGGCTACACCTTC
>TRBV5-1|once|TRBJ2-7|TRBD1
CASSLGGQVNYEQYF
TGCGCCAGCAGCTTGGGGGGACAGGTAAACTACGAGCAGTACTTC
>TRBV5-1|-|TRBJ2-1|-
CASSKQTTSYNEQFF
TGCGCCAGCAGCAAACAGACGACCTCCTACAATGAGCAGTTCTTC
>TRBV7-9|-|TRBJ1-1|-
CASSLRPRGGRHTEAFF
TGTGCCAGCAGCTTGCGCCCCAGGGGTGGGCGGCACACTGAAGCTTTCTTT
>TRBV24-1|-|TRBJ2-1|-
CATSDFGGVTNEQFF
TGTGCCACCAGTGATTTTGGAGGGGTAACCAATGAGCAGTTCTTC
>TRBV9|many|TRBJ2-3|TRBD2
CASQKTSGRTTDTQYF
TGTGCCAGCCAAAAGACTAGCGGGAGGACCACAGATACGCAGTATTTT
>TRBV6-6|many|TRBJ1-5|-
CASSYSYGRDSNQPQHF
TGTGCCAGCAGTTACTCGTATGGCAGGGATAGCAATCAGCCCCAGCATTTT
>TRBV7-9|-|TRBJ1-2|-
CASSLWGRRTNYGYTF
TGTGCCAGCAGCTTATGGGGGCGGAGGACTAACTATGGCTACACCTTC
>TRBV5-1|-|TRBJ2-6|TRBD2
CASSLEEAGDYSGANVLTF
TGTGCCAGCAGCTTGGAGGAAGCGGGGGATTACTCTGGGGCCAACGTCCTGACTTTC
>TRBV29-1|-|TRBJ1-3|-
CSASGNTIYF
TGCAGCGCCTCTGGAAACACCATATATTTT
>TRBV24-1|-|TRBJ2-3|TRBD1
CATSMGQGAITDTQYF
TGTGCCACCAGTATGGGACAGGGGGCTATCACGGATACGCAGTATTTT
>TRBV19|-|TRBJ1-6|TRBD1
CASLTGAGNSPLHF
TGTGCCAGTCTGACAGGGGCAGGGAATTCACCCCTCCACTTT
>TRBV7-2|many|TRBJ2-2|-
CASSLQFNTGELFF
TGTGCCAGCAGCTTACAATTTAACACCGGGGAGCTGTTTTTT
>TRBV20-1|-|TRBJ1-6|-
CSALRVDRLNSPLHF
TGCAGTGCTCTCCGAGTCGACAGGCTTAATTCACCCCTCCACTTT
>TRBV20-1|-|TRBJ2-3|-
CSARDNPTQYF
TGCAGTGCTAGAGATAATCCTACGCAGTATTTT
>TRBV29-1|few|TRBJ1-2|-
CSVGTAGGYTF
TGCAGCGTTGGGACCGCCGGCGGCTACACCTTC
>TRBV20-1|many|TRBJ1-2|-
CSARGTTYGYTF
TGCAGTGCTAGAGGGACCACCTATGGCTACACCTTC
>TRBV20-1|-|TRBJ2-1|-
CSARAGSSYNEQFF
TGCAGTGCTAGAGCGGGCAGCTCCTACAATGAGCAGTTCTTC
>TRBV7-6|few|TRBJ2-7|-
CASSQGPPYEQYF
TGTGCCAGCAGTCAGGGTCCCCCCTACGAGCAGTACTTC
>TRBV9|many|TRBJ1-3|TRBD1
CASSVDRESSGNTIYF
TGTGCCAGCAGCGTTGACAGGGAAAGCTCTGGAAACACCATATATTTT
>TRBV9|-|TRBJ2-3|-
CASSSRTDTQYF
TGTGCCAGCAGCTCTCGCACAGATACGCAGTATTTT
>TRBV7-9|many|TRBJ2-7|TRBD1
CASSSETGTYEQYF
TGTGCCAGCAGCTCCGAGACAGGGACCTACGAGCAGTACTTC
>TRBV6-6|few|TRBJ1-5|-
CASSFGRVPQHF
TGTGCCAGCAGTTTTGGTCGCGTGCCCCAGCATTTT
>TRBV20-1|few|TRBJ2-7|TRBD1
CSAHRDSYEQYF
TGCAGTGCTCACCGGGACAGCTACGAGCAGTACTTC
>TRBV11-2|many|TRBJ2-2|-
CASSPGSNGELFF
TGTGCCAGCAGCCCGGGGAGTAACGGGGAGCTGTTTTTT
>TRBV28|-|TRBJ1-1|-
CASSLGAGSNTEAFF
TGTGCCAGCAGTTTAGGTGCGGGATCGAACACTGAAGCTTTCTTT
>TRBV7-9|many|TRBJ2-7|TRBD1
CAILIPGQGERYEQYF
TGTGCCATTCTTATACCGGGGCAGGGGGAAAGATACGAGCAGTACTTC
>TRBV15|few|TRBJ1-2|TRBD1
CATSLPGTDYGYTF
TGTGCCACCAGCCTCCCCGGGACAGACTATGGCTACACCTTC
>TRBV20-1|-|TRBJ1-5|-
CSARDSGSQPQHF
TGCAGTGCTAGGGACAGTGGATCCCAGCCCCAGCATTTT
>TRBV20-1|-|TRBJ2-5|-
CSAPEEGLEQQETQYF
TGCAGTGCCCCTGAAGAGGGGCTGGAGCAGCAAGAGACCCAGTACTTC
>TRBV4-3|-|TRBJ1-1|-
CASSQVPWDTEAFF
TGCGCCAGCAGCCAAGTTCCGTGGGACACTGAAGCTTTCTTT
>TRBV10-3|-|TRBJ2-7|-
CAISASDRTHEQYF
TGTGCCATCAGTGCTTCGGACCGGACCCACGAGCAGTACTTC
>TRBV2|-|TRBJ2-3|TRBD1
CASSLLGTGGTDTQYF
TGTGCCAGCAGTCTCCTAGGGACAGGGGGAACAGATACGCAGTATTTT
>TRBV6-4|-|TRBJ2-2|-
CASSETSGELFF
TGTGCCAGCAGTGAAACTAGCGGGGAGCTGTTTTTT
>TRBV29-1|-|TRBJ1-1|-
CSVALSTEAFF
TGCAGCGTTGCCCTGTCCACTGAAGCTTTCTTT
>TRBV12-3/TRBV12-4|many|TRBJ1-6|-
CASSPKGVAPLHF
TGTGCCAGCAGTCCGAAGGGGGTGGCACCCCTCCACTTT
>TRBV5-1|-|TRBJ2-1|TRBD2
CASGGDEQFF
TGCGCCAGCGGGGGGGATGAGCAGTTCTTC
>TRBV7-8|-|TRBJ2-3|TRBD2
CASSWTSGRSTDTQYF
TGTGCCAGCAGCTGGACTAGCGGGAGGAGCACAGATACGCAGTATTTT
>TRBV28|-|TRBJ1-2|TRBD1
CASISSGTGGGGYTF
TGTGCCAGCATCAGCTCCGGGACAGGGGGCGGTGGCTACACCTTC